The 7 T cell receptor beta chains presented below share a single source sample, sequenced in a study of cytomegalovirus exposure and HLA in healthy donors. Researchers ran the PCR with 60 Vbeta and 13 Jbeta primers. TCRdb keeps only in-frame clones here, not all; method: immunoSEQ multiplex PCR. The table shows some 270,000 clones, with 92% occurring only once. Material: PBMCs. The receptors originated from a girl aged 2 to 9 in good health and CMV-seronegative.

The chain uses TRBV5-4 and TRBJ1-3, with TRBD1 matching over 8 bases. The V gene's germline CDR1 is SGHNT and CDR2 YYREEE (reference sequence). The ends lost 4 bases at V and 4 bases at J; junction bases unmatched: 7. The CDR3 has 15 residues. Here the CDR3 DNA reads TGTGCCAGCAGCCAAGACAGGGGTGCAGGAAACACCATATATTTT. The encoded protein is CASSQDRGAGNTIYF.

This sequence joins TRBV19 and TRBJ2-1; 13 bases are shared with TRBD2. The CDR3 contains 15 residues. Germline assignment: CDR1 LNHDA and CDR2 SQIVND (reference sequence). Trimming at V came to 3 bases and at J to 7 bases, leaving 3 bases not matched to a gene. The CDR3 DNA follows: TGTGCCAGTAGTATTTCGACTAGCGGGGGGAATGAGCAGTTCTTC. It yields the protein CASSISTSGGNEQFF.

The chain links TRBV13 to TRBJ1-4, with TRBD1 matching 8 bases. From germline, CDR1 is PRHDT and CDR2 FYEKMQ (reference sequence). This CDR3 is built from 17 residues. J lost 3 bases, V lost 5 bases, and 11 bases had no gene match. The CDR3 loop reads CASSPRQGLAANEKLFF. The CDR3, as DNA: TGTGCCAGCAGCCCGAGACAGGGGTTAGCTGCTAATGAAAAACTGTTTTTT.

The chain has TRBV4-2 and TRBJ2-1; no definite D call. The CDR3 consists of 15 residues. V lost 0 bases, J lost 1 base, and 7 bases lay in between. Germline CDR1 is LGHNA and CDR2 is YNFKEQ. The CDR3 DNA sequence: TGTGCCAGCAGCCAAGATGCTAGTTCCTACAATGAGCAGTTCTTC. Protein sequence: CASSQDASSYNEQFF.

V and J are TRBV19 and TRBJ1-4; 8 bases agree with TRBD1. The junction had 6 bases not matched to a gene; V was cut back by 10 bases and J by 5 bases. This CDR3 region has 13 residues. Germline CDR1 LNHDA, CDR2 SQIVND (reference sequence). The CDR3 sequence: CATTGGRNEKLFF. The CDR3 DNA reads as TGTGCCACTACAGGGGGGAGGAATGAAAAACTGTTTTTT.

This clone has more than one count but fewer than ten. The chain joins TRBV19 to TRBJ2-7, with 7 bases identical to TRBD2. Trimming at V came to 6 bases and at J to 5 bases, leaving 7 bases not matched to a gene. The germline V gene has CDR1 LNHDA and CDR2 SQIVND (reference sequence). The CDR3 totals 13 residues. The CDR3: CASREGLTHEQYF. Written as DNA, the CDR3 is TGTGCCAGTAGGGAGGGACTAACCCACGAGCAGTACTTC. The full variable domain, with the rest looked up from reference TRBV19 and TRBJ2-7, is DGGITQSPKYLFRKEGQNVTLSCEQNLNHDAMYWYRQDPGQGLRLIYYSQIVNDFQKGDIAEGYSVSREKKESFPLTVTSAQKNPTAFYLCASREGLTHEQYFGPGTRLTVT.

The V gene is TRBV28, the J gene TRBJ2-3, with 12 nucleotides matching TRBD2. V lost 5 bases to trimming and J lost 4 bases; unmatched junction nucleotides: 10. Germline V gene data show CDR1 as MDHEN and CDR2 as SYDVKM. The CDR3 extends over 17 amino acids. The CDR3 DNA follows: TGTGCCAGCAGTCGAACTAGCGGGGGGCGGGGGGCAGATACGCAGTATTTT. The encoded protein is CASSRTSGGRGADTQYF.